This note documents a single TCR beta chain sequence. Its antigen is not identified. TCR beta CDR3 regions were amplified from RNA transcripts. First-round RT-PCR with HTBI primers amplified the TCR CDR3 region. Each CDR3 protein is one row after TCRdb ran MiXCR on the multiplex PCR reads. Here the sample spans a few hundred thousand distinct CDR3 sequences, roughly a sixth being singletons. Germline CDR1 is SEHNR and CDR2 is FQNEAQ (reference sequence). Deletions cut 7 bases from V and 4 bases from J, with 8 bases between. This CDR3 contains 11 residues. Among ophthalmopathy patients, the Clinical Activity Score reached at least 3, the NOSPECS grade reached at least 4, and duration remained under 3 months. Fresh peripheral blood, 10 ml, was the source of the PBMCs. The data belong to a study of T cells in Graves' hyperthyroidism and ophthalmopathy. Study information: Specimen type is peripheral blood, collected at initial diagnosis prior to any treatment. Study-level findings and limits: Also found in blood were most expanded thyroid clonotypes above 0.001.

The receptor was isolated from a woman in her twenties or thirties with Graves' ophthalmopathy. Material for sequencing was blood. V usage is TRBV7-9 and J usage is TRBJ2-7; tentative D call: TRBD1 (6 bases). Here the CDR3 DNA reads TGTGCCAGCAAACAGGGTTACGAGCAGTACTTC. Translating it yields CASKQGYEQYF.